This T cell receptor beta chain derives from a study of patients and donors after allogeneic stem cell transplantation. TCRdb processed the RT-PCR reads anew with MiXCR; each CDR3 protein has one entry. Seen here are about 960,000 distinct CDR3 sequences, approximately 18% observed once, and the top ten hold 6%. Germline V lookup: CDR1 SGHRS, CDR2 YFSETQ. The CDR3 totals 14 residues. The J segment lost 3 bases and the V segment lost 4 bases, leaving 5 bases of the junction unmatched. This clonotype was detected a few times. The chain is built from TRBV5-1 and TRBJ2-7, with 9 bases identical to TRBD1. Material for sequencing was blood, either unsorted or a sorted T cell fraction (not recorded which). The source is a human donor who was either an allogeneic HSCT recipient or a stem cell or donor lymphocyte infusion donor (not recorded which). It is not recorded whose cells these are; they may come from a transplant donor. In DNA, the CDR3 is TGCGCCAGCAGCAGACAGGGGGGACTCTACGAGCAGTACTTC. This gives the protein CASSRQGGLYEQYF. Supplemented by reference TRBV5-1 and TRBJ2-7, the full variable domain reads KAGVTQTPRYLIKTRGQQVTLSCSPISGHRSVSWYQQTPGQGLQFLFEYFSETQRNKGNFPGRFSGRQFSNSRSEMNVSTLELGDSALYLCASSRQGGLYEQYFGPGTRLTVT.